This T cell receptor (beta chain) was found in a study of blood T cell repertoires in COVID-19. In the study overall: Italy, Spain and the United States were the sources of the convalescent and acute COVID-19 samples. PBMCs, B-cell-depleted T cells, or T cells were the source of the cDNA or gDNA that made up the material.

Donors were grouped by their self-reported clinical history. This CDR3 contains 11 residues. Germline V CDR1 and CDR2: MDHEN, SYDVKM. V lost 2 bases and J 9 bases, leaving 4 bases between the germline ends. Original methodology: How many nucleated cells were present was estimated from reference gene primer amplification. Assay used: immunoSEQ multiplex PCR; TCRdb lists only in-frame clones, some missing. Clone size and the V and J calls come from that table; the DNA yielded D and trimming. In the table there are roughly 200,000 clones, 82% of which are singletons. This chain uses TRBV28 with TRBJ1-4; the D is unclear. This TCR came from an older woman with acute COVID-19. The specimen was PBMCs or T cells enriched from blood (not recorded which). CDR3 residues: CASSLGKKLFF. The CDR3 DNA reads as TGTGCCAGCAGTTTAGGCAAAAAACTGTTTTTT.